Listed below are T cell receptor beta chains from one sample, sequenced in a study of T cells in Graves' hyperthyroidism and ophthalmopathy. TCRdb ran MiXCR on the multiplex PCR reads and lists one entry per CDR3 protein. The sample yields about 400,000 distinct CDR3 sequences, approximately 13% seen once. Sample: blood. The origin of the receptors is a woman between 18 and 30 years old with Graves' hyperthyroidism. The CDR3 runs from the conserved cysteine through the conserved F or W. The D gene is left open where the match is weak. The size entry is marked missing in some rows and otherwise reads once, few, many or a size class.

CDR3 length: 19
clone size: NA
D gene: TRBD2
V gene: TRBV7-2
J gene: TRBJ2-3
CDR3 protein: CASSLGLAEGLGGTDTQYF
CDR3 DNA: TGTGCCAGCAGCTTAGGACTAGCGGAAGGGCTGGGGGGCACAGATACGCAGTATTTT

CDR3 length: 14
clone size: many
D gene: NA
V gene: TRBV7-2
J gene: TRBJ2-2
CDR3 protein: CASKLGRTTGELFF
CDR3 DNA: TGTGCCAGCAAACTAGGGAGAACCACCGGGGAGCTGTTTTTT

CDR3 length: 18
clone size: NA
D gene: TRBD2
V gene: TRBV20-1
J gene: TRBJ2-1
CDR3 protein: CSAPIGASGIPYYNERFF
CDR3 DNA: TGCAGTGCTCCCATTGGGGCTAGCGGGATCCCTTATTACAATGAGCGGTTCTTC

CDR3 length: 13
clone size: NA
D gene: NA
V gene: TRBV30
J gene: TRBJ2-5
CDR3 protein: CAWSSGGKETQYF
CDR3 DNA: TGTGCCTGGAGTAGCGGAGGTAAAGAGACCCAGTACTTC

CDR3 length: 15
clone size: NA
D gene: TRBD1
V gene: TRBV7-2
J gene: TRBJ1-1
CDR3 protein: CASSLVDRGETEAFF
CDR3 DNA: TGTGCCAGCAGCTTAGTCGACAGGGGTGAGACTGAAGCTTTCTTT

CDR3 length: 17
clone size: NA
D gene: TRBD2
V gene: TRBV18
J gene: TRBJ2-3
CDR3 protein: CASSPPLAGGSTDTQYF
CDR3 DNA: TGTGCCAGCTCACCACCGCTAGCGGGAGGAAGTACAGATACGCAGTATTTT

CDR3 length: 13
clone size: many
D gene: NA
V gene: TRBV2
J gene: TRBJ2-5
CDR3 protein: CASNPGGEETQYF
CDR3 DNA: TGTGCCAGCAACCCCGGGGGTGAAGAGACCCAGTACTTC

CDR3 length: 12
clone size: many
D gene: NA
V gene: TRBV15
J gene: TRBJ1-1
CDR3 protein: CATSSGDTEAFF
CDR3 DNA: TGTGCCACCAGCAGTGGGGACACTGAAGCTTTCTTT

CDR3 length: 17
clone size: few
D gene: TRBD1
V gene: TRBV20-1
J gene: TRBJ2-7
CDR3 protein: CSARDPHLRGLPYEQYF
CDR3 DNA: TGCAGTGCTAGGGACCCCCATCTGAGGGGGCTTCCCTACGAGCAGTACTTC

CDR3 length: 13
clone size: few
D gene: NA
V gene: TRBV29-1
J gene: TRBJ2-3
CDR3 protein: CSVDQGFPDTQYF
CDR3 DNA: TGCAGCGTTGATCAGGGGTTCCCAGATACGCAGTATTTT

CDR3 length: 11
clone size: many
D gene: NA
V gene: TRBV6-5
J gene: TRBJ2-5
CDR3 protein: CASSYEQVQYF
CDR3 DNA: TGTGCCAGCAGTTACGAACAGGTCCAGTACTTC

CDR3 length: 14
clone size: many
D gene: TRBD1
V gene: TRBV7-9
J gene: TRBJ1-4
CDR3 protein: CASSRQGAEEKLFF
CDR3 DNA: TGTGCCAGCAGCCGACAGGGGGCAGAGGAAAAACTGTTTTTT

CDR3 length: 14
clone size: many
D gene: TRBD1
V gene: TRBV3-1
J gene: TRBJ2-1
CDR3 protein: CASSQDTGGLVQFF
CDR3 DNA: TGTGCCAGCAGCCAAGATACAGGGGGCTTGGTGCAGTTCTTC

CDR3 length: 14
clone size: many
D gene: TRBD1
V gene: TRBV9
J gene: TRBJ1-2
CDR3 protein: CASSSTTGLHGYTF
CDR3 DNA: TGTGCCAGCAGCTCAACGACAGGGCTGCATGGCTACACCTTC

CDR3 length: 14
clone size: once
D gene: TRBD1
V gene: TRBV27
J gene: TRBJ2-1
CDR3 protein: CASSDSRGPNEQFF
CDR3 DNA: TGTGCCAGCAGTGACTCCAGGGGGCCAAATGAGCAGTTCTTC

CDR3 length: 13
clone size: many
D gene: NA
V gene: TRBV7-2
J gene: TRBJ2-1
CDR3 protein: CASSLALATEQFF
CDR3 DNA: TGTGCCAGCAGCTTAGCGCTGGCTACCGAGCAGTTCTTC

CDR3 length: 16
clone size: many
D gene: TRBD1
V gene: TRBV28
J gene: TRBJ2-3
CDR3 protein: CASRPDRVGGTDTQYF
CDR3 DNA: TGTGCCAGCAGACCAGACAGGGTTGGGGGCACAGATACGCAGTATTTT

CDR3 length: 15
clone size: many
D gene: NA
V gene: TRBV18
J gene: TRBJ2-1
CDR3 protein: CASSPSLDLHNEQFF
CDR3 DNA: TGTGCCAGCTCACCTTCACTAGATTTACATAATGAGCAGTTCTTC

CDR3 length: 12
clone size: many
D gene: NA
V gene: TRBV28
J gene: TRBJ1-5
CDR3 protein: CASPDPGGPQHF
CDR3 DNA: TGTGCCAGCCCCGACCCCGGAGGGCCCCAGCATTTT

CDR3 length: 15
clone size: NA
D gene: NA
V gene: TRBV30
J gene: TRBJ2-3
CDR3 protein: CAVSEAGGSTDTQYF
CDR3 DNA: TGTGCCGTTTCCGAGGCTGGCGGTAGCACAGATACGCAGTATTTT

CDR3 length: 11
clone size: many
D gene: NA
V gene: TRBV2
J gene: TRBJ2-1
CDR3 protein: CASINYNEQFF
CDR3 DNA: TGTGCCAGCATCAACTACAATGAGCAGTTCTTC

CDR3 length: 15
clone size: many
D gene: TRBD1
V gene: TRBV7-6
J gene: TRBJ1-1
CDR3 protein: CASSLARGQITEAFF
CDR3 DNA: TGTGCCAGCAGCTTAGCGAGGGGGCAGATAACTGAAGCTTTCTTT

CDR3 length: 14
clone size: few
D gene: TRBD1
V gene: TRBV19
J gene: TRBJ2-1
CDR3 protein: CASSITGGKDEQFF
CDR3 DNA: TGTGCCAGTAGTATAACAGGGGGTAAGGATGAGCAGTTCTTC

CDR3 length: 16
clone size: many
D gene: TRBD1
V gene: TRBV24-1
J gene: TRBJ2-2
CDR3 protein: CATSETTGFDTGELFF
CDR3 DNA: TGTGCCACCAGTGAAACGACAGGGTTCGACACCGGGGAGCTGTTTTTT

CDR3 length: 14
clone size: few
D gene: NA
V gene: TRBV29-1
J gene: TRBJ1-5
CDR3 protein: CSVVETGPNQPQHF
CDR3 DNA: TGCAGCGTTGTAGAGACAGGACCTAATCAGCCCCAGCATTTT

CDR3 length: 15
clone size: NA
D gene: NA
V gene: TRBV10-3
J gene: TRBJ2-6
CDR3 protein: CAISPTKSGANVLTF
CDR3 DNA: TGTGCCATCAGTCCTACAAAATCTGGGGCCAACGTCCTGACTTTC

CDR3 length: 10
clone size: many
D gene: NA
V gene: TRBV20-1
J gene: TRBJ1-5
CDR3 protein: CSASNRAQHF
CDR3 DNA: TGCAGTGCTAGTAATAGGGCCCAGCATTTT

CDR3 length: 15
clone size: many
D gene: NA
V gene: TRBV11-2
J gene: TRBJ1-6
CDR3 protein: CASSPGSAVNSPLHF
CDR3 DNA: TGTGCCAGCAGCCCCGGATCAGCAGTTAATTCACCCCTCCACTTT

CDR3 length: 13
clone size: NA
D gene: NA
V gene: TRBV11-1
J gene: TRBJ2-7
CDR3 protein: CASSPRDNYEQYF
CDR3 DNA: TGTGCCAGCAGCCCCCGGGACAACTACGAGCAGTACTTC

CDR3 length: 13
clone size: NA
D gene: NA
V gene: TRBV10-3
J gene: TRBJ1-2
CDR3 protein: CAIGTLDAYGYTF
CDR3 DNA: TGTGCCATCGGAACTTTGGACGCGTATGGCTACACCTTC

CDR3 length: 13
clone size: few
D gene: NA
V gene: TRBV10-3
J gene: TRBJ2-7
CDR3 protein: CAISADSYYEQYF
CDR3 DNA: TGTGCCATCAGTGCTGACAGTTACTACGAGCAGTACTTC

CDR3 length: 15
clone size: few
D gene: TRBD2
V gene: TRBV25-1
J gene: TRBJ2-2
CDR3 protein: CASSEPGLAGGELFF
CDR3 DNA: TGTGCCAGCAGTGAACCGGGACTAGCGGGGGGGGAGCTGTTTTTT

CDR3 length: 12
clone size: few
D gene: NA
V gene: TRBV7-8
J gene: TRBJ1-1
CDR3 protein: CASSSPGGRAFF
CDR3 DNA: TGTGCCAGCAGCTCCCCGGGCGGTCGGGCTTTCTTT

CDR3 length: 15
clone size: NA
D gene: NA
V gene: TRBV4-3
J gene: TRBJ1-1
CDR3 protein: CASSQVTGGDTEAFF
CDR3 DNA: TGCGCCAGCAGCCAAGTAACAGGTGGGGACACTGAAGCTTTCTTT

CDR3 length: 20
clone size: many
D gene: TRBD1
V gene: TRBV28
J gene: TRBJ2-5
CDR3 protein: CASSSLRDRSGPDSKETQYF
CDR3 DNA: TGTGCCAGCAGCTCACTCCGGGACAGGTCGGGACCAGACTCAAAAGAGACCCAGTACTTC